The 23 T cell receptor beta chains listed next were all sequenced from one sample in a study of T cell repertoires in ileal Crohn's disease. The data were produced by immunoSEQ multiplex PCR, yet TCRdb's version contains in-frame clones alone and is incomplete. The sample holds 13,000 to 15,000 clones, about 73% seen once. The sample was ileal tissue. Source of these receptors: an adult with Crohn's disease.

This rearrangement joins TRBV9 to TRBJ1-2, with 7 bases aligning to TRBD1. The CDR3 has 15 residues. CDR1 and CDR2 (germline): SGDLS, YYNGEE. The trim removed 4 bases at V and 2 bases at J, leaving 8 bases unmatched. The CDR3 reads CASSQTGYPNYGYTF. As DNA, the CDR3 is TGTGCCAGCAGCCAGACAGGGTATCCCAACTATGGCTACACCTTC.

The chain recombines TRBV19 with TRBJ2-7; 7 bases match TRBD2. The CDR3 has 16 amino acids. V gave up 5 bases and J gave up 4 bases; unmatched junction bases: 14. Per the germline V gene, CDR1 is LNHDA and CDR2 is SQIVND (reference sequence). CDR3 nucleotide sequence: TGTGCCAGTAGTTCCCTAGCGGCGGCACAAGGGTACGAGCAGTACTTC. Encoded protein: CASSSLAAAQGYEQYF.

The V call is TRBV6-1, the J call TRBJ1-3; D ambiguous. The CDR3 spans 14 residues. Trimming took off 6 bases at V and 0 bases at J, with 9 bases between the two ends. Germline lookup yields CDR1 MNHNS and CDR2 SASEGT. The CDR3 protein is CASRSEGSGNTIYF. The CDR3 DNA sequence: TGTGCCAGCAGGTCGGAGGGCTCTGGAAACACCATATATTTT.

The rearrangement joins TRBV25-1 to TRBJ2-7; TRBD1 aligns across 8 bases. The junction had 4 bases not matched to a gene; V was cut back by 3 bases and J by 3 bases. This CDR3 has 14 residues. Germline V gene sequence: CDR1 MGHDK, CDR2 SYGVNS. The CDR3 spells CASSEDRAGYEQYF. CDR3 bases: TGTGCCAGCAGTGAGGACAGGGCCGGCTACGAGCAGTACTTC.

The chain employs TRBV10-3 and TRBJ2-3; 13 bases fit TRBD2. The germline V gene encodes CDR1 ENHRY and CDR2 SYGVKD. CDR3 length equals 16 residues. Trimming took 6 bases from V and 2 from J; bases not matched to a gene: 5. The CDR3 nucleotides read TGTGCCATCAGCGAAGGACTAGCGGGGGCCACAGATACGCAGTATTTT. Protein sequence: CAISEGLAGATDTQYF.

J is TRBJ2-3 and V is TRBV7-3, with TRBD1 matching 8 bases. Germline assignment: CDR1 SGHTA and CDR2 FQGTGA. The J segment lost 1 base and the V segment lost 5 bases, leaving 8 bases of the junction unmatched. The CDR3 covers 16 residues. CDR3 in amino acids: CASSPGQGGGTDTQYF. DNA of the CDR3: TGTGCCAGCAGCCCAGGACAGGGCGGGGGCACAGATACGCAGTATTTT.

This chain links TRBV6-5 with TRBJ2-1; 10 positions match TRBD2. Trimming took 6 bases from V and 2 from J; bases not matched to a gene: 4. The CDR3 has 15 amino acids. The V gene's germline CDR1 is MNHEY and CDR2 SVGAGI. The CDR3 sequence is CASRLAGATYNEQFF. Written as DNA, the CDR3 is TGTGCCAGCAGGCTAGCGGGAGCGACCTACAATGAGCAGTTCTTC.

This clone appeared once. V gene TRBV5-1 combines with J gene TRBJ1-1; 10 nucleotides match TRBD1. Unmatched junction bases numbered 5, after V lost 3 bases and J lost 3 bases. The CDR3 totals 15 residues. The V gene's germline CDR1 is SGHRS and CDR2 YFSETQ. CDR3: CASSSRTGGDTEAFF. The CDR3 nucleotides read TGCGCCAGCAGCTCCCGGACAGGGGGAGACACTGAAGCTTTCTTT. The full variable domain, rest sourced from reference TRBV5-1 and TRBJ1-1, is KAGVTQTPRYLIKTRGQQVTLSCSPISGHRSVSWYQQTPGQGLQFLFEYFSETQRNKGNFPGRFSGRQFSNSRSEMNVSTLELGDSALYLCASSSRTGGDTEAFFGQGTRLTVV.

The chain employs TRBV7-9 and TRBJ2-7; 8 positions agree with TRBD2. The DNA matches TRBJ2-5 better at its end, which makes the J call doubtful. The CDR3 covers 14 residues. Germline CDR1 is SEHNR and CDR2 is FQNEAQ (reference sequence). The CDR3 is CASSAGTSLETQYF. The CDR3 DNA sequence: TGTGCCAGCAGCGCAGGGACTAGTTTGGAGACCCAGTACTTC.

This clone was observed a few times. V gene TRBV6-1 combines with J gene TRBJ2-7, with 15 bases that match TRBD2. Trimming removed 7 bases from V and 7 bases from J; junction bases left unmatched: 5. This CDR3 has 14 amino acids. Germline V lookup: CDR1 MNHNS, CDR2 SASEGT. The CDR3 DNA reads TGTGCCAGCACCCTGGGACTAGCGGGAGGTGAGCAGTACTTC. This encodes CASTLGLAGGEQYF.

The chain carries TRBV5-1 and TRBJ2-3, with TRBD2 identical over 7 bases. The junction had 3 bases not matched to a gene; V was cut back by 0 bases and J by 2 bases. Germline CDR1 SGHRS, CDR2 YFSETQ. The CDR3 covers 15 residues. CDR3 nucleotides: TGCGCCAGCAGCTTGGACGGGAGGTACACAGATACGCAGTATTTT. Its translation: CASSLDGRYTDTQYF.

The V and J genes are TRBV7-2 and TRBJ1-2; D is undetermined. Deletions cut 5 bases from V and 8 bases from J, with 12 bases between. Germline V lookup: CDR1 SGHTA, CDR2 FQGNSA. The CDR3 totals 12 residues. DNA for the CDR3: TGTGCCAGCAGCCTTGCAATCGGGGGCTACACCTTC. Amino acid sequence: CASSLAIGGYTF.

V is TRBV10-1 and J is TRBJ2-7, with D perhaps matching TRBD1 (6 bases). The CDR3 contains 16 residues. V was cut by 7 bases and J by 0 bases, with 19 bases left in between. CDR1 and CDR2 from the germline V gene are WNHNN and SYGVQD (reference sequence). The CDR3 is CASTQVTGSSSYEQYF. The CDR3, as DNA: TGCGCCAGCACCCAGGTGACAGGCTCCAGCTCCTACGAGCAGTACTTC.

The rearrangement links TRBV19 to TRBJ1-6, with D possibly TRBD1 on 5 matching bases. With 6 bases removed from V and 7 bases from J, the gap between germline ends came to 13 bases. The germline V gene has CDR1 LNHDA and CDR2 SQIVND (reference sequence). The CDR3 runs to 14 residues. The CDR3 loop reads CASRDQGSNSPLHF. Written as DNA, the CDR3 is TGTGCCAGTAGGGACCAGGGTAGCAATTCACCCCTCCACTTT.

This clone was observed a single time. The chain recombines TRBV7-2 with TRBJ2-5, with 8 bases that match TRBD1. J was trimmed by 2 bases and V by 5 bases; bases with no gene match: 13. Germline V gene lookup returns CDR1 SGHTA and CDR2 FQGNSA. CDR3 length equals 17 residues. The CDR3 here is CASSLGTGRTYQETQYF. The CDR3 coding sequence is TGTGCCAGCAGCCTCGGGACAGGACGAACTTATCAAGAGACCCAGTACTTC.

This chain links TRBV19 with TRBJ2-5, with 7 bases matching TRBD2. The last part of the DNA fits TRBJ2-7 better; the J call may be wrong. The CDR3 is 16 residues long. The germline V gene has CDR1 LNHDA and CDR2 SQIVND (reference sequence). The CDR3 spells CASSMASTSWSYEQYF. In DNA, the CDR3 is TGTGCCAGTAGTATGGCCTCGACTAGCTGGTCCTACGAGCAGTACTTC.

This chain joins TRBV6-1 and TRBJ2-3, with TRBD2 identical over 7 bases. Germline trimming cut 3 bases from V and 3 bases from J; bases unmatched to any gene: 9. The CDR3 extends over 16 amino acids. The germline CDR1 and CDR2 sequences are MNHNS and SASEGT. The CDR3 region is CASSEGGGPGTDTQYF. CDR3 in DNA: TGTGCCAGCAGTGAGGGGGGAGGGCCGGGGACAGATACGCAGTATTTT.

This clone was recorded once. The J gene is TRBJ1-2, the V gene TRBV30, with D tentatively TRBD1 (5 bases). V gave up 2 bases and J gave up 4 bases, with 14 bases separating them. Germline V gene sequence: CDR1 GTSNPN, CDR2 SVGIG (reference sequence). The CDR3 runs 14 residues. CDR3 amino acids: CAWSFPTGGYGYTF. The CDR3 DNA reads TGTGCCTGGAGTTTTCCGACCGGGGGCTATGGCTACACCTTC.

This chain joins TRBV27 and TRBJ1-5, with D uncertain. This CDR3 spans 15 amino acids. Germline V lookup: CDR1 MNHEY, CDR2 SMNVEV (reference sequence). The ends were cut back, 2 bases at V and 2 bases at J, with 10 bases in the middle. In DNA form, the CDR3 reads TGTGCCAGCAGTTTAAACAGCCCCCGCAATCAGCCCCAGCATTTT. Translated, it gives CASSLNSPRNQPQHF.

This chain links TRBV5-1 with TRBJ1-1; TRBD1 aligns across 7 bases. The CDR3 is made up of 14 amino acids. The V gene's germline CDR1 is SGHRS and CDR2 YFSETQ. The V gene end was trimmed by 1 base and the J gene end by 4 bases; junction bases not matched to a gene: 4. CDR3 DNA: TGCGCCAGCAGCTTGTCAGGGGGTCGCACTGAAGCTTTCTTT. It translates to CASSLSGGRTEAFF.

This rearrangement joins TRBV25-1 to TRBJ2-1, with 12 bases identical to TRBD2. J lost 8 bases, V lost 2 bases, and 10 bases had no gene match. The germline gives CDR1 MGHDK, CDR2 SYGVNS. The CDR3 sequence is 17 residues long. DNA of the CDR3: TGTGCCAGCAGTGAAAAGACTAGCGGGAGTACCTTCGATGAGCAGTTCTTC. This sequence encodes CASSEKTSGSTFDEQFF.

The CDR3 nucleotides are TGTGCCAGCAGCTTAACAACAGGGGGGAGCTACACCTTC. This translates into CASSLTTGGSYTF. V and J are TRBV7-2 and TRBJ1-2; 8 nucleotides line up with TRBD1. V shed 2 bases, J shed 9 bases, and the junction held 5 bases outside the gene matches. This CDR3 comprises 13 residues. Germline values: CDR1 SGHTA, CDR2 FQGNSA.

The chain couples TRBV30 to TRBJ1-4; D possibly corresponds to TRBD1 (5 bases). The CDR3 sequence is 13 residues long. The germline gives CDR1 GTSNPN, CDR2 SVGIG (reference sequence). Trimming removed 6 bases from V and 7 bases from J, with 15 bases in between. The chain's CDR3 is CACAQGGGEKLFF. CDR3 in DNA: TGTGCCTGCGCTCAGGGAGGAGGTGAAAAACTGTTTTTT.